This TCR beta chain was sequenced for a study of shared clonotypes between healthy human individuals. Study-wide findings and caveats: Across subsets, estimated richness was generally greater for naive than for memory populations.

CD45RO-negative, CCR7-selected cells formed the naive CD8 fraction, which excluded terminally differentiated effector memory CD45RA+ cells. As regards this clone: Its antigen is still unknown. At the DNA level, this CDR3 is encoded by other sequences in the same sample as well.

The trim removed 2 bases at V and 6 bases at J, leaving 4 bases unmatched. The CDR3 runs 14 residues. Germline CDR1 is MNHEY and CDR2 is SMNVEV (reference sequence). TCRdb's table, derived via immunoSEQ multiplex PCR, lists solely in-frame clones and lacks some. The data show hundreds of thousands of clones, with around 96% seen just once and 0.11% held by the top ten. This chain joins TRBV27 and TRBJ2-7; 10 bases are a match to TRBD2. This receptor was taken from a woman aged 25 to 39 in good health. The sequencing input was naive CD8+ T cells sorted from blood. In DNA, the CDR3 is TGTGCCAGCAGTTTACTAGCGGGAGCTGGCGAGCAGTACTTC. This codes for CASSLLAGAGEQYF.